The 3 T cell receptor beta chains listed next were all sequenced from one sample in a study of blood T cells in healthy people across ages (dated by TCRdb to about 2015). Library construction relied on 5' RACE. The run used an Illumina HiSeq 2500. The second PCR ran for roughly 7 to 12 cycles and used a J-beta primer mix along with a sample-barcoded 5' primer. TCRdb took the public reads, trimmed them with fastp at Q25, ran MiXCR for clone calling and kept in-frame beta chains. Entries that share a CDR3 protein sequence are merged under the most common genes and DNA. This sample is represented by 750,000 to 950,000 distinct CDR3 sequences; approximately 32% of them were singletons. Roughly a tenth of the sample is held by the ten biggest clonotypes. The same data also went into a second study, on T cells of mothers and their children.

The sample taken for sequencing was blood. The source is a woman between 40 and 50 years old in good health.

This clonotype was seen a few times. The chain joins TRBV7-2 to TRBJ1-6, with D uncertain. Germline lookup yields CDR1 SGHTA and CDR2 FQGNSA. The V end was cut by 5 bases, the J end by 7 bases, with 18 bases between. The CDR3 length is 16 residues. The CDR3: CASSPRRVTKNSPLHF. In DNA form, the CDR3 reads TGTGCCAGCAGCCCTAGGAGGGTGACTAAAAATTCACCCCTCCACTTT.

This clonotype was seen a few times. The V gene is TRBV7-2, the J gene TRBJ2-1; weak D call: TRBD1 (6 bases). Looked up from germline, CDR1 is SGHTA and CDR2 is FQGNSA. The germline V and J ends were trimmed by 6 bases and 15 bases, with 18 bases remaining between them. The CDR3 totals 12 residues. DNA for the CDR3: TGTGCCAGCAGGAAAACAGGGATCCCGGCGTTCTTC. It codes for CASRKTGIPAFF.

This clonotype was recorded at least ten times. The rearrangement uses TRBV10-3 and TRBJ2-1; 7 bases align to TRBD1. This CDR3 has 16 amino acids. V shed 3 bases, J shed 2 bases, and the junction held 7 bases outside the gene matches. From germline, CDR1 is ENHRY and CDR2 SYGVKD. The CDR3 is CAISDRTGKAYNEQFF. CDR3 in DNA: TGTGCCATCAGTGACCGGACAGGCAAAGCCTACAATGAGCAGTTCTTC.